Sequencing of this T cell receptor beta chain was carried out in a study of cytomegalovirus exposure and HLA in healthy donors. Overall study results and limits: In a later analysis, common viral pathogens appeared linked to several of the most significant clusters.

The PCR was carried out with 60 Vbeta primers and 13 Jbeta primers. Profiling relied on immunoSEQ multiplex PCR, and the TCRdb table lists in-frame clones only, not all of them. This table holds 90,000 to 100,000 clones, approximately 80% found once. Comment on this clone: Its cognate antigen is unknown.

The sequence came from a man aged 60-69 years in good health and CMV-seropositive. Sequences were obtained from PBMCs.

The CDR3 reads CASSFTDEQYF. In DNA, the CDR3 is TGTGCCAGCAGCTTTACAGACGAGCAGTACTTC. V gene TRBV5-4 combines with J gene TRBJ2-7, with D unclear. Between the trimmed V and J ends, which lost 2 bases and 5 bases, there was a span of 5 bases. This CDR3 region has 11 residues. The germline CDR1 and CDR2 sequences are SGHNT and YYREEE (reference sequence).